This record covers a single T cell receptor (beta chain). Its antigen is still unknown. The sample belongs to a study of cytomegalovirus exposure and HLA in healthy donors. Study results and limitations: Several V segments, TRBV6-2 and TRBV6-3 among them, could not be told apart and were dropped. The authors considered a cluster of highly shared sequence variants likely to be a sequencing artifact.

V dropped 5 bases and J dropped 7; count of bases not matched to a gene: 8. Looked up from germline, CDR1 is MDHEN and CDR2 is SYDVKM. The CDR3 has 15 residues. Vbeta (60) and Jbeta (13) primers were used in the PCR. Profiled with immunoSEQ multiplex PCR; TCRdb holds only in-frame clones, not every one. The sample yields roughly 140,000 clones, around 80% seen once. The sample taken for sequencing was PBMCs. The V call is TRBV28, the J call TRBJ2-2; 9 bases are shared with TRBD1. This clonotype originated in a woman aged 40-49 years in good health and CMV-seropositive. Here the CDR3 reads CASSPTGGAGGELFF. In DNA, the CDR3 is TGTGCCAGCAGTCCCACAGGGGGCGCTGGCGGGGAGCTGTTTTTT.